Listed here are 32 T cell receptor beta chains from one sample, sequenced in a study of T cell responses to AZD1222 COVID-19 vaccine. This table comes from immunoSEQ multiplex PCR, and its TCRdb copy is limited to in-frame clones, with some not included. This sample carries 180,000 or so clones, about 95% of them seen once, and the ten largest clones take around 0.66%. Sequencing used peripheral blood, obtained on day 0 of AZD1222 vaccination. These TCRs come from an adult in good health.

The V and J genes are TRBV28 and TRBJ1-5, with D uncertain. The CDR3 is 13 amino acids. The germline V gene has CDR1 MDHEN and CDR2 SYDVKM. V was cut by 3 bases and J by 7 bases, with 10 bases left in between. For the CDR3, the DNA is TGTGCCAGCAGTTTCCGGCTGGGGCAGCCCCAGCATTTT. It specifies CASSFRLGQPQHF. The full variable domain, with the rest looked up from reference TRBV28 and TRBJ1-5, is DVKVTQSSRYLVKRTGEKVFLECVQDMDHENMFWYRQDPGLGLRLIYFSYDVKMKEKGDIPEGYSVSREKKERFSLILESASTNQTSMYLCASSFRLGQPQHFGDGTRLSIL.

The chain has TRBV7-6 and TRBJ1-1; 7 nucleotides align to TRBD1. The CDR3 is 15 amino acids. Germline V gene lookup returns CDR1 SGHVS and CDR2 FNYEAQ. The V gene end was trimmed by 1 base and the J gene end by 2 bases; junction bases not matched to a gene: 4. CDR3 residues: CASSLGTGDNTEAFF. CDR3 DNA: TGTGCCAGCAGCTTAGGGACAGGAGACAACACTGAAGCTTTCTTT.

The chain has TRBV28 and TRBJ2-1; 8 bases agree with TRBD2. Germline lookup yields CDR1 MDHEN and CDR2 SYDVKM. This CDR3 is built from 12 residues. V dropped 7 bases and J dropped 15; count of bases not matched to a gene: 11. The CDR3 bases are TGTGCCAGCATCCTCTCCGGGGGGGTCCCGTTCTTC. This codes for CASILSGGVPFF.

The gene calls are TRBV7-2 and TRBJ1-1; possible D gene TRBD1, 5 bases. Germline CDR1 SGHTA, CDR2 FQGNSA. The CDR3 loop spans 14 amino acids. Trimming pared 5 bases from V and 5 bases from J, leaving 15 bases between. The DNA for the CDR3 is TGTGCCAGCAGCGTCCAAACAGGCGATACTGAAGCTTTCTTT. Translated: CASSVQTGDTEAFF.

CDR3 sequence: CASRGYSGNTIYF. DNA of the CDR3: TGCGCCAGCCGTGGGTACTCTGGAAACACCATATATTTT. This chain connects TRBV5-1 to TRBJ1-3; D gene uncertain. The CDR3 loop spans 13 amino acids. The ends were cut back, 7 bases at V and 0 bases at J, with 8 bases in the middle. Germline values: CDR1 SGHRS, CDR2 YFSETQ.

V gene TRBV19 combines with J gene TRBJ2-2; D is perhaps TRBD2 (5 bases). V shed 7 bases and J shed 0 bases, with 9 bases lying between them. Germline V lookup: CDR1 LNHDA, CDR2 SQIVND (reference sequence). The CDR3 covers 14 residues. The CDR3 nucleotides read TGTGCCAGTAACAGCGGACCGAACACCGGGGAGCTGTTTTTT. Translating it yields CASNSGPNTGELFF.

V and J are TRBV27 and TRBJ1-1, with 8 nucleotides matching TRBD1. After removal of 2 bases from V and 4 bases from J, the junction contained 9 bases not matched to a gene. The CDR3 is made up of 16 amino acids. Germline CDR1 is MNHEY and CDR2 is SMNVEV (reference sequence). The CDR3 coding sequence is TGTGCCAGCAGTTTAACTGCTGGACAGGGCCCCACTGAAGCTTTCTTT. It translates to CASSLTAGQGPTEAFF.

This chain connects TRBV3-1 (or the pseudogene TRBV3-2) to TRBJ2-7; tentative D call: TRBD1 (6 bases). Trimming took 4 bases from V and 6 from J, leaving 16 bases between them. The length of the CDR3 is 14 residues. Germline loops: CDR1 LGHDT, CDR2 YNNKEL (reference sequence). The CDR3 loop reads CASSRGRGLGEQYF. For the CDR3, the DNA is TGTGCCAGCAGCCGCGGCAGGGGCTTAGGCGAGCAGTACTTC.

The chain links TRBV21-1 to TRBJ1-2. TRBV21-1 is an annotated pseudogene. The CDR3 spans 17 residues. The CDR3 region has the DNA TGTGCCAGCAGCAAAACGAGTTGTCGACGGCAGGGAGGCGGCTACACCTTC. The encoded protein is CASSKTSCRRQGGGYTF.

This clone was seen once. The chain links TRBV28 to TRBJ1-2; D not resolved. With 11 bases removed from V and 2 bases from J, the gap between germline ends came to 15 bases. The CDR3 is 13 residues long. Per the germline V gene, CDR1 is MDHEN and CDR2 is SYDVKM. DNA for the CDR3: TGTGCCTCGTTTGAGGGAAGGAACTATGGCTACACCTTC. Translating it yields CASFEGRNYGYTF.

The chain has TRBV6-5 and TRBJ1-1, with TRBD1 matching over 9 bases. J was trimmed by 5 bases and V by 4 bases; bases with no gene match: 5. The CDR3 extends over 14 amino acids. Germline loops: CDR1 MNHEY, CDR2 SVGAGI. This CDR3 reads CASSLRTGETEAFF. The CDR3 DNA reads TGTGCCAGCAGTTTGCGGACAGGGGAGACTGAAGCTTTCTTT.

The rearrangement joins TRBV2 to TRBJ1-4; D is uncertain. This CDR3 has 13 residues. Trimming removed 3 bases from V and 4 bases from J, with 6 bases in between. Germline V gene sequence: CDR1 SNHLY, CDR2 FYNNEI. The CDR3 is CASSDKGNEKLFF. The CDR3 DNA is TGTGCCAGCAGTGATAAGGGTAATGAAAAACTGTTTTTT.

The chain uses TRBV5-1 and TRBJ2-1; 8 bases are a match to TRBD2. The CDR3 has 18 residues. Germline CDR1 SGHRS, CDR2 YFSETQ. J was trimmed by 0 bases and V by 0 bases; bases with no gene match: 8. The CDR3 loop is CASSLVVSGDSSYNEQFF. The CDR3 bases are TGCGCCAGCAGCTTGGTTGTTAGCGGGGATAGCTCCTACAATGAGCAGTTCTTC.

This clone came up once. CDR3 protein: CASSQGLQPQHF. CDR3 nucleotides: TGTGCCAGCAGCCAAGGGCTACAGCCCCAGCATTTT. The chain has TRBV3-1 (or the pseudogene TRBV3-2) and TRBJ1-5; no firm D call. The CDR3 spans 12 residues. Trimming shortened V by 1 base and J by 7 bases, and 5 bases separated the two germline ends. Germline V gene lookup returns CDR1 LGHDT and CDR2 YNNKEL (reference sequence).

This clone was detected once. The chain uses TRBV24-1 and TRBJ2-1, with TRBD1 matching 10 bases. Trimming at V came to 4 bases and at J to 2 bases, leaving 4 bases not matched to a gene. This CDR3 spans 16 amino acids. CDR1 is KGHDR, CDR2 SFDVKD, per germline. The CDR3 DNA reads TGTGCCACCAGTGACCCCGGGACAGGGGCCTACAATGAGCAGTTCTTC. Translated, it gives CATSDPGTGAYNEQFF.

The V and J genes are TRBV28 and TRBJ1-1; no reliable D call. The CDR3 extends over 15 amino acids. With 5 bases removed from V and 0 bases from J, the gap between germline ends came to 13 bases. CDR1 and CDR2 (germline): MDHEN, SYDVKM. The CDR3 bases are TGTGCCAGCAGTCGTAACGGTGAATTGAACACTGAAGCTTTCTTT. It encodes CASSRNGELNTEAFF.

The chain employs TRBV2 and TRBJ1-6; D gene ambiguous. Germline CDR1 SNHLY, CDR2 FYNNEI. This CDR3 is 13 amino acids long. V gave up 3 bases and J gave up 10 bases, with 10 bases separating them. In DNA form, the CDR3 reads TGTGCCAGCAGTGACTCACCTGTCTCACCCCTCCACTTT. Encoded protein: CASSDSPVSPLHF.

This clone was picked up a small number of times. This sequence joins TRBV14 and TRBJ1-1, with 7 bases aligning to TRBD1. This CDR3 spans 17 amino acids. The V segment lost 3 bases and the J segment 0 bases; nucleotides outside the gene matches: 10. Germline V gives CDR1 SGHDN, CDR2 FVKESK. In nucleotides, the CDR3 is TGTGCCAGCAGCCAGCCAGGGGGGAAACTTCTGAACACTGAAGCTTTCTTT. Translating it yields CASSQPGGKLLNTEAFF.

V usage is TRBV7-3 and J usage is TRBJ1-5; D remains ambiguous. The V and J ends lost 2 bases and 4 bases respectively, with 6 bases between them. Germline lookup yields CDR1 SGHTA and CDR2 FQGTGA. The CDR3 covers 13 residues. CDR3 nucleotide sequence: TGTGCCAGCAGCTTAGGGCGGAATCAGCCCCAGCATTTT. Amino acid sequence: CASSLGRNQPQHF.

The chain recombines TRBV7-9 with TRBJ2-7, with D unresolved. There are 12 residues in the CDR3. Trimming took off 4 bases at V and 0 bases at J, with 4 bases between the two ends. The germline CDR1 and CDR2 sequences are SEHNR and FQNEAQ (reference sequence). The CDR3 loop is CASSSISYEQYF. The CDR3 DNA is TGTGCCAGCAGCTCTATCTCCTACGAGCAGTACTTC.

This sequence joins TRBV30 and TRBJ1-4, with D hard to call. Germline V gives CDR1 GTSNPN, CDR2 SVGIG (reference sequence). The CDR3 sequence is 12 residues long. Trimming pared 0 bases from V and 7 bases from J, leaving 6 bases between. Written as DNA, the CDR3 is TGTGCCTGGAGTGTACGGCTTGAAAAACTGTTTTTT. Translation gives CAWSVRLEKLFF.

The V and J genes are TRBV6-5 and TRBJ1-1; TRBD1 agrees at 8 bases. CDR1 and CDR2 (germline): MNHEY, SVGAGI. V lost 7 bases, J lost 13 bases, and 8 bases stayed unmatched. This CDR3 is built from 11 residues. CDR3 DNA sequence: TGTGCCAGCAACCAGGACAGGGTGGGTTTCTTT. This encodes CASNQDRVGFF.

The rearrangement uses TRBV12-3 or TRBV12-4 and TRBJ2-7, with D possibly TRBD1 on 5 matching bases. V was trimmed by 8 bases and J by 1 base, leaving 9 bases between them. The CDR3 contains 12 residues. For the CDR3, the DNA is TGTGCCAGCCGGAGACAGTCCTACGAGCAGTACTTC. Encoded protein: CASRRQSYEQYF.

The rearrangement uses TRBV5-1 and TRBJ2-5; D remains unclear. The length of the CDR3 is 13 residues. CDR1 is SGHRS and CDR2 is YFSETQ in the germline V gene. The V end was cut by 4 bases, the J end by 2 bases, with 9 bases between. The CDR3 coding sequence is TGCGCCAGCAGCGCCAACATTCAAGAGACCCAGTACTTC. As protein: CASSANIQETQYF. The full variable domain, with the rest looked up from reference TRBV5-1 and TRBJ2-5, is KAGVTQTPRYLIKTRGQQVTLSCSPISGHRSVSWYQQTPGQGLQFLFEYFSETQRNKGNFPGRFSGRQFSNSRSEMNVSTLELGDSALYLCASSANIQETQYFGPGTRLLVL.

The rearrangement joins TRBV19 to TRBJ1-5, with D perhaps matching TRBD1 (6 bases). Germline lookup yields CDR1 LNHDA and CDR2 SQIVND (reference sequence). The CDR3 sequence is 15 residues long. V dropped 3 bases and J dropped 5 bases, with 14 bases sitting between them. The CDR3 bases are TGTGCCAGTAGTATTCAAACCAGGGGTTATCAGCCCCAGCATTTT. Translation gives CASSIQTRGYQPQHF.

This chain links TRBV30 with TRBJ1-5; D is perhaps TRBD1 (5 bases). Trimming cost V 1 base and J 0 bases, with 10 bases left between them. Germline values: CDR1 GTSNPN, CDR2 SVGIG (reference sequence). CDR3 length: 15 amino acids. The CDR3 protein is CAWSGKGTSNQPQHF. The CDR3 DNA is TGTGCCTGGAGTGGGAAGGGGACTAGCAATCAGCCCCAGCATTTT. Supplemented by reference TRBV30 and TRBJ1-5, the full variable domain reads SQTIHQWPATLVQPVGSPLSLECTVEGTSNPNLYWYRQAAGRGLQLLFYSVGIGQISSEVPQNLSASRPQDRQFILSSKKLLLSDSGFYLCAWSGKGTSNQPQHFGDGTRLSIL.

V gene TRBV5-1 combines with J gene TRBJ2-1, with D maybe TRBD2 (5 bases). The CDR3 has 14 amino acids. Germline V gene lookup returns CDR1 SGHRS and CDR2 YFSETQ. V shed 2 bases and J shed 8 bases, with 14 bases lying between them. The CDR3 region is CASSLSGVGDEQFF. CDR3 DNA: TGCGCCAGCAGCTTATCCGGGGTTGGAGATGAGCAGTTCTTC.

This chain joins TRBV19 and TRBJ1-5, with D tentatively TRBD1 (5 bases). V was shortened by 7 bases and J by 4 bases, with 11 bases between the two germline ends. This CDR3 has 13 amino acids. Germline lookup yields CDR1 LNHDA and CDR2 SQIVND (reference sequence). CDR3 region: CASTGGVNQPQHF. For the CDR3, the DNA is TGTGCCAGTACTGGGGGGGTAAATCAGCCCCAGCATTTT.

The J gene is TRBJ2-1, the V gene TRBV30, with TRBD2 matching over 10 bases. CDR1 is GTSNPN, CDR2 SVGIG, per germline (reference sequence). The CDR3 has 14 residues. V shed 8 bases and J 10 bases; nucleotides not matched to a gene: 14. The CDR3 sequence is CAGLAGARSGEQFF. The CDR3 DNA reads TGTGCCGGCCTAGCGGGAGCCCGGAGTGGGGAGCAGTTCTTC.

This clone is medium-sized by share. The chain links TRBV29-1 to TRBJ2-7; 10 bases are shared with TRBD2. CDR1 and CDR2 from the germline V gene are SQVTM and ANQGSEA. This CDR3 has 13 residues. J lost 6 bases, V lost 3 bases, and 5 bases had no gene match. The CDR3 DNA reads as TGCAGCGTTGATGAGCGGGAGGGCCTCGAGCAGTACTTC. Encoded protein: CSVDEREGLEQYF.

The genes are TRBV27 and TRBJ1-5, with 10 bases aligning to TRBD1. Trimming removed 5 bases from V and 4 bases from J; junction bases left unmatched: 11. Germline V gives CDR1 MNHEY, CDR2 SMNVEV (reference sequence). The CDR3 contains 17 residues. The CDR3 nucleotides read TGTGCCAGCAGTGGCGGGACAGGGGATGGGGAGAATCAGCCCCAGCATTTT. This sequence encodes CASSGGTGDGENQPQHF.

As DNA, the CDR3 is TGTGCCAGCAGTTTGAGAGACCACTCCTCTGGAAACACCATATATTTT. Translating it yields CASSLRDHSSGNTIYF. The chain carries TRBV28 and TRBJ1-3; D gene ambiguous. The germline V gene has CDR1 MDHEN and CDR2 SYDVKM. V was cut by 3 bases and J by 0 bases, with 12 bases left in between. This CDR3 is 16 amino acids long.